Each of the 32 T cell receptor beta chains below was sequenced from the same sample in a study of monozygotic twins with inflammatory bowel disease (dated by TCRdb to the late 2010s). Libraries were made using 5' RACE. The run used an Illumina HiSeq 2500. Each CDR3 protein sequence appears as one entry after TCRdb reprocessed the reads, and no DNA is included. The table for this sample lists around 400,000 distinct CDR3 sequences. The top ten clones comprise approximately 2.3% of the sample. Input material: blood. These receptors all come from a human donor with ulcerative colitis or Crohn's disease, or a healthy co-twin of an affected twin (not recorded which).

This chain connects TRBV5-1 to TRBJ2-1; the TRBD1 assignment by TCRdb is unverifiable without DNA. Germline V lookup: CDR1 SGHRS, CDR2 YFSETQ. The CDR3 is 16 residues long. The CDR3 loop reads CASSLDEGGSYNEQFF.

The V and J genes are TRBV7-9 and TRBJ2-1; TCRdb indicates TRBD2, and absent DNA this call remains unverified. In germline, CDR1 is SEHNR, CDR2 FQNEAQ (reference sequence). The CDR3 is 16 residues long. This CDR3 is CASSSDRDYSYNEQFF.

The chain employs TRBV10-3 and TRBJ2-7; TCRdb's D call of TRBD1 is untestable without DNA. The CDR3 totals 18 residues. The V gene's germline CDR1 is ENHRY and CDR2 SYGVKD. CDR3 protein: CAISDPWLESSRGYEQYF.

The J gene is TRBJ2-1, the V gene TRBV29-1; TCRdb calls TRBD1, which cannot be checked without DNA. CDR1 is SQVTM, CDR2 ANQGSEA, per germline. This CDR3 contains 14 residues. CDR3 amino acids: CSVDWMTGGNEQFF.

The chain combines TRBV20-1 with TRBJ1-5; TCRdb designates TRBD1, a call that cannot be tested without DNA. Germline CDR1 DFQATT, CDR2 SNEGSKA (reference sequence). The CDR3 loop spans 14 amino acids. The CDR3 loop reads CSARRGRVNQPQHF.

The chain carries TRBV19 and TRBJ1-1. Germline assignment: CDR1 LNHDA and CDR2 SQIVND (reference sequence). The CDR3 runs to 12 residues. This chain's CDR3 is CASSSGWFGAFF.

CDR3 loop: CASSLGVVASPYF. The chain carries TRBV7-2 and TRBJ2-3; TCRdb outputs TRBD2, but without DNA this stays unchecked. Per germline, CDR1 SGHTA and CDR2 FQGNSA. The CDR3 sequence is 13 residues long.

The rearrangement joins TRBV28 to TRBJ2-7; TCRdb picks TRBD2, but there is no DNA to check that call. This CDR3 spans 13 amino acids. CDR1 and CDR2 from the germline V gene are MDHEN and SYDVKM. CDR3 in amino acids: CASSLKGEGHQYF. Filled out from reference TRBV28 and TRBJ2-7, the complete variable domain reads DVKVTQSSRYLVKRTGEKVFLECVQDMDHENMFWYRQDPGLGLRLIYFSYDVKMKEKGDIPEGYSVSREKKERFSLILESASTNQTSMYLCASSLKGEGHQYFGPGTRLTVT.

The gene calls are TRBV20-1 and TRBJ1-4; TCRdb returns TRBD1, unconfirmable since there is no DNA. The CDR3 is 13 residues long. Germline V gives CDR1 DFQATT, CDR2 SNEGSKA (reference sequence). CDR3 protein: CSASQGNNEKLFF.

The rearrangement links TRBV10-3 to TRBJ1-6. The germline CDR1 and CDR2 sequences are ENHRY and SYGVKD. The CDR3 contains 13 residues. Here the CDR3 reads CAITGDRDSPLHF.

The chain joins TRBV5-5 to TRBJ2-6. The germline V gene encodes CDR1 SGHKS and CDR2 YYEKEE (reference sequence). There are 14 residues in the CDR3. The CDR3 region is CASSLTIGANVLTF.

This chain uses TRBV6-6 with TRBJ1-2; TCRdb reports TRBD1, a call that lacks DNA to check it against. The CDR3 covers 12 residues. Per the germline V gene, CDR1 is MNHNY and CDR2 is SVGAGI (reference sequence). CDR3: CVTRGRNYGYTF.

The rearrangement joins TRBV20-1 to TRBJ1-1; the TCRdb call, TRBD1, lacks DNA for checking. The CDR3 totals 14 residues. Germline CDR1 is DFQATT and CDR2 is SNEGSKA (reference sequence). CDR3 region: CSAHRGDRNTEAFF.

This chain links TRBV12-3 or TRBV12-4 with TRBJ1-5. CDR3 length equals 15 residues. The CDR3 region is CASSQKEGWRQPQHF.

The gene calls are TRBV9 and TRBJ2-3; TCRdb gives TRBD1 as the D gene, but with no DNA this cannot be confirmed. The CDR3 extends over 13 amino acids. Germline V gene data show CDR1 as SGDLS and CDR2 as YYNGEE. The CDR3 protein is CASSVPPTDTQYF.

The chain couples TRBV7-2 to TRBJ1-6; TCRdb calls TRBD1, which cannot be checked without DNA. Germline CDR1 SGHTA, CDR2 FQGNSA. CDR3 length: 15 amino acids. CDR3 region: CASSTGQGVDSPLHF. The whole variable domain, filled in from reference TRBV7-2 and TRBJ1-6, reads GAGVSQSPSNKVTEKGKDVELRCDPISGHTALYWYRQSLGQGLEFLIYFQGNSAPDKSGLPSDRFSAERTGGSVSTLTIQRTQQEDSAVYLCASSTGQGVDSPLHFGNGTRLTVT.

The V call is TRBV20-1, the J call TRBJ1-6; checking the TCRdb D call of TRBD1 is not possible without DNA. The length of the CDR3 is 17 residues. CDR1 is DFQATT, CDR2 SNEGSKA, per germline (reference sequence). CDR3 protein: CSARDRVLGATNSPLHF.

The chain joins TRBV6-6 to TRBJ2-2; TCRdb lists TRBD1, though no DNA is available to test this call. The CDR3 runs 12 residues. CDR1 and CDR2 (germline): MNHNY, SVGAGI (reference sequence). The CDR3: CASSPGAGELFF.

The chain combines TRBV7-2 with TRBJ1-1; lacking DNA, the TRBD1 call made by TCRdb goes unchecked. Germline V gene sequence: CDR1 SGHTA, CDR2 FQGNSA. The CDR3 has 16 amino acids. The CDR3 loop is CASSKSTGVMNTEAFF.

The chain employs TRBV18 and TRBJ1-3; the D call from TCRdb, TRBD1, cannot be confirmed without DNA. Per the germline V gene, CDR1 is KGHSH and CDR2 is LQKENI. CDR3 size: 16 residues. The CDR3 loop reads CASSPPKGQHGNTIYF.

The chain links TRBV4-3 to TRBJ2-6. This CDR3 comprises 17 residues. The germline CDR1 and CDR2 sequences are LGHNA and YSLEER. CDR3 sequence reads: CASSQDSRVSGANVLTF.

The CDR3 loop is CASSQDEQGDEKLFF. The V gene is TRBV4-3, the J gene TRBJ1-4; TCRdb's D call, TRBD1, is unchecked because there is no DNA. The CDR3 consists of 15 residues. The germline V gene encodes CDR1 LGHNA and CDR2 YSLEER.

This chain links TRBV30 with TRBJ2-3; the D gene TCRdb calls, TRBD1, cannot be checked with no DNA. The germline V gene has CDR1 GTSNPN and CDR2 SVGIG (reference sequence). The CDR3 consists of 14 residues. Here the CDR3 reads CAWGTTGPTDTQYF.

V usage is TRBV24-1 and J usage is TRBJ1-2; TCRdb calls TRBD1, which cannot be checked without DNA. CDR1 is KGHDR and CDR2 is SFDVKD in the germline V gene. The CDR3 totals 13 residues. The chain's CDR3 is CATSGGQGSGYTF.

The chain recombines TRBV6-1 with TRBJ2-5; there is no DNA to check the TCRdb D call of TRBD1. Germline-derived CDR1 and CDR2 are MNHNS and SASEGT. This CDR3 region has 11 residues. This CDR3 is CAIGAQETQYF.

This chain uses TRBV20-1 with TRBJ2-5; TCRdb's D call of TRBD1 is untestable without DNA. CDR3 length equals 14 residues. Germline CDR1 DFQATT, CDR2 SNEGSKA (reference sequence). The CDR3 is CSATDRDRQETQYF.

The rearrangement joins TRBV11-3 to TRBJ2-1. Germline V gene data show CDR1 as SGHNT and CDR2 as YENEEA. The CDR3 extends over 13 amino acids. The CDR3 loop is CASSLESGGEQFF.

This chain joins TRBV7-9 and TRBJ1-4; TCRdb's D gene call, TRBD1, goes unchecked for lack of DNA. CDR3 size: 16 residues. Germline assignment: CDR1 SEHNR and CDR2 FQNEAQ (reference sequence). The chain's CDR3 is CASSPGVQARGEKLFF.

V is TRBV28 and J is TRBJ2-1; TCRdb's D gene call, TRBD2, goes unchecked for lack of DNA. The CDR3 covers 15 residues. CDR1 is MDHEN and CDR2 is SYDVKM in the germline V gene. This chain's CDR3 is CASSLAGLSYNEQFF.

The rearrangement links TRBV10-3 to TRBJ2-7. CDR1 is ENHRY, CDR2 SYGVKD, per germline. This CDR3 is built from 14 residues. CDR3: CAISESLGSYEQYF.

This chain links TRBV5-1 with TRBJ2-3; TCRdb picks TRBD2, but there is no DNA to check that call. The germline gives CDR1 SGHRS, CDR2 YFSETQ. This CDR3 has 16 amino acids. CDR3 residues: CASSKEISGRTDTQYF. The complete variable domain, with remaining parts taken from reference TRBV5-1 and TRBJ2-3, reads KAGVTQTPRYLIKTRGQQVTLSCSPISGHRSVSWYQQTPGQGLQFLFEYFSETQRNKGNFPGRFSGRQFSNSRSEMNVSTLELGDSALYLCASSKEISGRTDTQYFGPGTRLTVL.

The chain employs TRBV7-2 and TRBJ2-5; there is no DNA to check the TCRdb D call of TRBD1. Germline V gene sequence: CDR1 SGHTA, CDR2 FQGNSA. CDR3 length: 15 residues. The CDR3 loop is CASSLDGGREETQYF.